Sequencing of this T cell receptor beta chain was carried out in a study of cytomegalovirus exposure and HLA in healthy donors. For the study at large: Researchers found that about four fifths of 398 genotyped donors fell within the Caucasian-associated ancestry cluster.

CDR3 length: 13 amino acids. Between the trimmed V and J ends, which lost 6 bases and 2 bases, there was a span of 11 bases. Per the germline V gene, CDR1 is MGHDK and CDR2 is SYGVNS. The PCR contained 60 Vbeta and 13 Jbeta primers. Here immunoSEQ multiplex PCR was the method, and the copy in TCRdb shows in-frame clones only, minus some. The profile shows roughly 90,000 clones, around 82% of them singletons. Study-wide points: TCR association rates varied by HLA locus in a later analysis, with DRB1 highest and HLA-C lowest.

A word on this clone: Its antigen remains unknown.

This TCR was sampled from a man aged 25 to 40 in good health and CMV-seropositive. The rearrangement joins TRBV25-1 to TRBJ2-7; the D gene is possibly TRBD2 (6 bases). The material sequenced was PBMCs. The CDR3 sequence: CASSEPGAYEQYF. The CDR3 DNA reads as TGTGCCAGCAGCGAACCGGGAGCCTACGAGCAGTACTTC.